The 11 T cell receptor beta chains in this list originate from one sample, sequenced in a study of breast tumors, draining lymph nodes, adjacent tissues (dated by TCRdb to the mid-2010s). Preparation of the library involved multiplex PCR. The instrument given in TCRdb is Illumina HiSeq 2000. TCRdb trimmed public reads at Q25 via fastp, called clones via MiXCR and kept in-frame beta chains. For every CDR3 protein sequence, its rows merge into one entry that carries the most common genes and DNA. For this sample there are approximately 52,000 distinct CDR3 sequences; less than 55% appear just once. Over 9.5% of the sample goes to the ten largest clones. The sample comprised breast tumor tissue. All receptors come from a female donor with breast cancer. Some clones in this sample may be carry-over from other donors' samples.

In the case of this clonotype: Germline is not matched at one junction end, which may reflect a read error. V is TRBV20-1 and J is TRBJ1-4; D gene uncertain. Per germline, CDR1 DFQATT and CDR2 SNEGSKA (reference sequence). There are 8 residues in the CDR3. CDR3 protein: CSALRARF. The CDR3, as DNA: TGCAGTGCTCTCCGGGCGAGATTT.

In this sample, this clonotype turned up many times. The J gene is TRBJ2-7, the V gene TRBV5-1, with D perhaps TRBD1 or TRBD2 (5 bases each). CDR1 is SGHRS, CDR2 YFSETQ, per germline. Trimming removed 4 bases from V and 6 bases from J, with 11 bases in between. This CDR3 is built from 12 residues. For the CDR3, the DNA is TGCGCCAGCAGCCCCTCGGGGCGCGAGCAGTACTTC. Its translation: CASSPSGREQYF.

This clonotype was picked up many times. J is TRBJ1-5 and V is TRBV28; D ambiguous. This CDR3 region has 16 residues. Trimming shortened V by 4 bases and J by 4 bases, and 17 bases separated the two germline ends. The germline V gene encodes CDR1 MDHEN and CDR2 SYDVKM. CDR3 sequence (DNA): TGTGCCAGCAGTTCGACATGGCATGCGGGGAATCAGCCCCAGCATTTT. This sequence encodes CASSSTWHAGNQPQHF.

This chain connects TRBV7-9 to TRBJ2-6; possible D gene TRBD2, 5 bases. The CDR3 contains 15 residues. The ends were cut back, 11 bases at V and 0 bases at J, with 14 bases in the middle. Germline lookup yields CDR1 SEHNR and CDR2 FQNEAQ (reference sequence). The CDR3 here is CAGPLGLSGANVLTF. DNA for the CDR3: TGTGCCGGTCCACTAGGCCTCTCTGGGGCCAACGTCCTGACTTTC.

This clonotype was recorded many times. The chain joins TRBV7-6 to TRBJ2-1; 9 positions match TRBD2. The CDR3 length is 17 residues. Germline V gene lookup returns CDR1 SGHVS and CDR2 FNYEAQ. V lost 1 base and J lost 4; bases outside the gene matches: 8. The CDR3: CASSLGPLAGKYNEQFF. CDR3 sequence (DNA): TGTGCCAGCAGCTTAGGTCCTCTAGCGGGGAAGTACAATGAGCAGTTCTTC.

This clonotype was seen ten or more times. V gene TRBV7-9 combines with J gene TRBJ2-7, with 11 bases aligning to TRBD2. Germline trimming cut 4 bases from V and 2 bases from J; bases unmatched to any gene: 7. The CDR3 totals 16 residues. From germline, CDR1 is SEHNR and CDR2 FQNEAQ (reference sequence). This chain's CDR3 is CASSSSGLAGTYEQYF. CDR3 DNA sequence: TGTGCCAGCAGCTCGAGTGGACTAGCGGGCACCTACGAGCAGTACTTC.

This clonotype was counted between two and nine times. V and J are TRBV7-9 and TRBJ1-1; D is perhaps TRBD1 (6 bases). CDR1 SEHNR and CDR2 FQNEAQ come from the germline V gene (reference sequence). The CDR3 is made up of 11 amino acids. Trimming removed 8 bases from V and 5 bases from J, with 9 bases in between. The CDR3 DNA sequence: TGTGCCAGCTTAGGGGGAACTGAAGCTTTCTTT. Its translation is CASLGGTEAFF.

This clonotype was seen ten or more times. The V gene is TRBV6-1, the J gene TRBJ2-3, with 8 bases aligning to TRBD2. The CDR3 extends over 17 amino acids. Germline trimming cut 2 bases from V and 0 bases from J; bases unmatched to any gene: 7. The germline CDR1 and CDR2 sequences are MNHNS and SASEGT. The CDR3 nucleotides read TGTGCCAGCAGTGAAAGGGGTAGCGGGACTAGCACAGATACGCAGTATTTT. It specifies CASSERGSGTSTDTQYF.

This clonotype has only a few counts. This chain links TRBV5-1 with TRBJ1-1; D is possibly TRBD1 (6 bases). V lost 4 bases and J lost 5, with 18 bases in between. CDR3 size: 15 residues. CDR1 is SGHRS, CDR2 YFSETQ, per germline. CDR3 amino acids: CASSTIQGLRTEAFF. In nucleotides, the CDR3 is TGCGCCAGCAGCACCATACAGGGATTGAGGACTGAAGCTTTCTTT.

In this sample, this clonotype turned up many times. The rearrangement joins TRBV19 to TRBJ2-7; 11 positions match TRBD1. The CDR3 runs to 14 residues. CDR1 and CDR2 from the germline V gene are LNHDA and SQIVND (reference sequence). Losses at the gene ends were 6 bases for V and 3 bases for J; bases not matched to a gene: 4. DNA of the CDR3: TGTGCCAGTAGCGGACAGGGGGCGGGCTACGAGCAGTACTTC. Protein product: CASSGQGAGYEQYF.

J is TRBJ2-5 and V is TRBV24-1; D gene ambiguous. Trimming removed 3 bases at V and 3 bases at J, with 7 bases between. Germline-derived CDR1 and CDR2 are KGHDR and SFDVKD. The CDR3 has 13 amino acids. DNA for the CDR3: TGTGCCACCAGTGATCCGCCAGAAGAGACCCAGTACTTC. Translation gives CATSDPPEETQYF.